This T cell receptor beta chain stems from a study of monozygotic twins with inflammatory bowel disease. Study results and caveats: People with IBD had fewer clonotypes in common with others than healthy twins did, especially with disease activity.

TCRalpha and TCRbeta cDNA went through two nested PCRs of about 15 and 9 cycles. TCRdb reprocessed the 5' RACE reads and stores each CDR3 protein as one record, lacking DNA. The sample data list some 150,000 distinct CDR3 sequences. As to this clonotype: Antigen unknown.

The blood volume drawn from each donor was around 2.5 ml. Whole blood, unsorted for T cells, was the source of total RNA. Sample: blood. The TCR sequence derives from a human donor with ulcerative colitis or Crohn's disease, or a healthy co-twin of an affected twin (not recorded which).

This CDR3 reads CASSLALFEGGPHTGELFF. V and J are TRBV5-6 and TRBJ2-2; TCRdb gives TRBD1 as the D gene, but with no DNA this cannot be confirmed. In germline, CDR1 is SGHDT, CDR2 YYEEEE. The CDR3 has 19 residues.